The next 28 T cell receptor beta chains were all read from a single sample in a study of cytomegalovirus exposure and HLA in healthy donors. This PCR relied on a set of 60 Vbeta primers and 13 Jbeta primers. Clones were sequenced by immunoSEQ multiplex PCR, and TCRdb holds only the in-frame ones, with some missing. The profile shows 75,000 to 100,000 clones, 65% to 85% of them singletons. The sequencing sample was made of PBMCs. The source is a man aged 40-50 years in good health and CMV-seropositive.

The V and J genes are TRBV7-6 and TRBJ1-1; D is unclear. The V end was cut by 5 bases, the J end by 2 bases, with 6 bases between. There are 12 residues in the CDR3. Germline V gene lookup returns CDR1 SGHVS and CDR2 FNYEAQ. The CDR3 reads CASSPLNTEAFF. CDR3 DNA sequence: TGTGCCAGCAGCCCTTTAAACACTGAAGCTTTCTTT.

This chain connects TRBV4-1 to TRBJ2-3; D possibly corresponds to TRBD2 (5 bases). The CDR3 is 16 amino acids. Trimming pared 4 bases from V and 2 bases from J, leaving 16 bases between. Germline loops: CDR1 MGHRA, CDR2 YSYEKL. CDR3 sequence: CASSPRGSAATDTQYF. Here the CDR3 DNA reads TGCGCCAGCAGCCCCCGGGGTAGCGCTGCCACAGATACGCAGTATTTT.

This clone was found once. The rearrangement uses TRBV6-5 and TRBJ2-7; the D gene is possibly TRBD2 (6 bases). The germline CDR1 and CDR2 sequences are MNHEY and SVGAGI. The CDR3 totals 11 residues. Trimming took 4 bases from V and 6 from J, leaving 7 bases between them. The CDR3 nucleotides are TGTGCCAGCAGTTCCGGGGGCGAGCAGTACTTC. This translates into CASSSGGEQYF.

The rearrangement uses TRBV11-2 and TRBJ1-1, with D possibly TRBD1 on 5 matching bases. V lost 1 base and J lost 6, with 12 bases in between. The germline CDR1 and CDR2 sequences are SGHAT and FQNNGV. The CDR3 length is 14 residues. In DNA, the CDR3 is TGTGCCAGCAGCTTAGCGGTCAGGGCGGCTGAAGCTTTCTTT. Its translation is CASSLAVRAAEAFF.

V gene TRBV5-1 combines with J gene TRBJ2-5; TRBD2 agrees at 11 bases. The length of the CDR3 is 14 residues. V lost 4 bases to trimming and J lost 5 bases; unmatched junction nucleotides: 4. Germline V CDR1 and CDR2: SGHRS, YFSETQ. The chain's CDR3 is CASSLLAGEETQYF. As DNA, the CDR3 is TGCGCCAGCAGCCTACTAGCGGGAGAGGAGACCCAGTACTTC.

A note on this clone: Relative to the germline gene, one junction end is altered; a read error may explain this. V gene TRBV7-9 combines with J gene TRBJ2-1, with 7 bases identical to TRBD1. This CDR3 is 17 amino acids long. CDR1 is SEHNR, CDR2 FQNEAQ, per germline (reference sequence). In DNA form, the CDR3 reads TGTTCCAGCAGCTTAGGCGCCCGGGACAGAGCCTACAATGAGCAGTTCTTC. Translating gives CSSSLGARDRAYNEQFF.

The J gene is TRBJ2-4, the V gene TRBV18; a weak D match, TRBD1 (6 bases). Trimming pared 3 bases from V and 0 bases from J, leaving 15 bases between. The CDR3 has 17 amino acids. The germline V gene has CDR1 KGHSH and CDR2 LQKENI. The CDR3 DNA sequence: TGTGCCAGCTCACCTCTCGTCGGACAGCTAGCCAAAAACATTCAGTACTTC. Its translation: CASSPLVGQLAKNIQYF.

J is TRBJ2-3 and V is TRBV11-2; D may be TRBD2 (5 bases). Germline assignment: CDR1 SGHAT and CDR2 FQNNGV. The CDR3 length is 12 residues. Between the trimmed V and J ends, which lost 9 bases and 2 bases, there was a span of 9 bases. This CDR3 is CASGENTDTQYF. CDR3 nucleotide sequence: TGTGCCAGTGGGGAGAACACAGATACGCAGTATTTT.

This sequence joins TRBV5-5 and TRBJ2-7; possibly TRBD1 for D (6 bases). CDR3 length: 14 residues. Germline CDR1 is SGHKS and CDR2 is YYEKEE (reference sequence). V lost 2 bases and J 3 bases, leaving 12 bases between the germline ends. The CDR3 here is CASSLVGTNYEQYF. CDR3 nucleotide sequence: TGTGCCAGCAGCTTAGTTGGGACAAACTACGAGCAGTACTTC.

The chain uses TRBV6-1 and TRBJ2-5; D gene unclear. Germline CDR1 reads MNHNS; CDR2 reads SASEGT. The CDR3 runs 14 residues. With 5 bases removed from V and 5 bases from J, the gap between germline ends came to 15 bases. In nucleotides, the CDR3 is TGTGCCAGCAGTTCCACGACTTGGGTGGAGACCCAGTACTTC. This codes for CASSSTTWVETQYF.

V is TRBV6-1 and J is TRBJ1-1; the match to TRBD1 covers 7 bases. Unmatched junction bases numbered 10, after V lost 4 bases and J lost 5 bases. The CDR3 is 15 residues long. CDR1 MNHNS and CDR2 SASEGT come from the germline V gene. DNA of the CDR3: TGTGCCAGCAGTGCCCCGACAGGGTTTGGAACTGAAGCTTTCTTT. Translating it yields CASSAPTGFGTEAFF.

V and J are TRBV5-1 and TRBJ2-7; TRBD1 matches at 7 bases. The J segment lost 0 bases and the V segment lost 0 bases, leaving 9 bases of the junction unmatched. This CDR3 has 17 amino acids. The germline V gene has CDR1 SGHRS and CDR2 YFSETQ. CDR3 amino acids: CASSLGPRDSISYEQYF. The DNA of the CDR3 is TGCGCCAGCAGCTTGGGGCCAAGGGACAGTATCTCCTACGAGCAGTACTTC.

The chain joins TRBV7-9 to TRBJ1-6, with TRBD1 identical over 8 bases. Germline V gene lookup returns CDR1 SEHNR and CDR2 FQNEAQ (reference sequence). The junction had 11 bases not matched to a gene; V was cut back by 10 bases and J by 9 bases. The CDR3 has 14 residues. CDR3 DNA: TGTGCCACCAACGGACAGGGTCACGTTTCACCCCTCCACTTT. It specifies CATNGQGHVSPLHF.

This sequence joins TRBV28 and TRBJ1-2; possibly TRBD1 for D (5 bases). In germline, CDR1 is MDHEN, CDR2 SYDVKM. The CDR3 covers 15 residues. Trimming took off 7 bases at V and 2 bases at J, with 17 bases between the two ends. CDR3 in amino acids: CASTKSAGVNYGYTF. The CDR3 DNA follows: TGTGCCAGCACTAAATCCGCGGGGGTAAACTATGGCTACACCTTC.

This clone was detected a few times. V usage is TRBV7-3 and J usage is TRBJ1-2, with 11 bases matching TRBD1. With 5 bases clipped from V and 6 bases from J, the junction kept 14 bases outside the gene matches. CDR3 length: 17 residues. The germline gives CDR1 SGHTA, CDR2 FQGTGA. CDR3 sequence reads: CASSQGPRDRGSDGYTF. Written as DNA, the CDR3 is TGTGCCAGCAGCCAAGGCCCCCGGGACAGGGGGAGCGATGGCTACACCTTC.

The rearrangement links TRBV9 to TRBJ2-1; 15 bases fit TRBD2. This CDR3 spans 15 amino acids. J lost 9 bases, V lost 4 bases, and 5 bases had no gene match. CDR1 and CDR2 (germline): SGDLS, YYNGEE. CDR3: CASSTRTSGGGEQFF. DNA for the CDR3: TGTGCCAGCAGCACTAGGACTAGCGGGGGGGGTGAGCAGTTCTTC.

V is TRBV27 and J is TRBJ2-7, with TRBD2 matching 7 bases. Per germline, CDR1 MNHEY and CDR2 SMNVEV (reference sequence). The trim removed 0 bases at V and 4 bases at J, leaving 3 bases unmatched. There are 14 residues in the CDR3. The CDR3 DNA reads as TGTGCCAGCAGTTTATCTGTAGCGGGTTACGAGCAGTACTTC. It is translated as CASSLSVAGYEQYF.

In regard to this clone: One end of the junction is discordant with germline, which a read error may explain. The chain employs TRBV2 and TRBJ2-6; 7 positions agree with TRBD1. This CDR3 comprises 16 residues. Germline CDR1 reads SNHLY; CDR2 reads FYNNEI. The CDR3 loop is CASRQGRGSGANGLTF. The CDR3 DNA sequence: TGTGCCAGCCGACAGGGTCGCGGCTCTGGGGCCAACGGCCTGACTTTC.

The rearrangement uses TRBV7-8 and TRBJ2-3; D may be TRBD1 (6 bases). The CDR3 is 15 amino acids. CDR1 and CDR2 from the germline V gene are SGHVS and FQNEAQ. The ends were cut back, 2 bases at V and 2 bases at J, with 11 bases in the middle. The CDR3 region is CASSLQTGNTDTQYF. For the CDR3, the DNA is TGTGCCAGCAGCTTACAAACAGGGAACACAGATACGCAGTATTTT.

This clone has just a few counts. The identical CDR3 is also encoded by other nucleotide sequences in the sample. This sequence joins TRBV18 and TRBJ2-3; 8 nucleotides agree with TRBD1. Germline CDR1 and CDR2: KGHSH and LQKENI. The CDR3 has 15 amino acids. J gave up 3 bases and V 3 bases, and 5 bases lay outside the gene matches. The CDR3 reads CASSPRTGFTDTQYF. The DNA of the CDR3 is TGTGCCAGCTCACCGAGGACAGGGTTTACAGATACGCAGTATTTT. The full variable domain, its missing parts supplied by reference TRBV18 and TRBJ2-3, is NAGVMQNPRHLVRRRGQEARLRCSPMKGHSHVYWYRQLPEEGLKFMVYLQKENIIDESGMPKERFSAEFPKEGPSILRIQQVVRGDSAAYFCASSPRTGFTDTQYFGPGTRLTVL.

This chain links TRBV5-1 with TRBJ1-2; D gene unclear. CDR1 and CDR2 from the germline V gene are SGHRS and YFSETQ. The germline V and J ends were trimmed by 0 bases and 7 bases, with 16 bases remaining between them. This CDR3 spans 15 amino acids. The CDR3 DNA reads as TGCGCCAGCAGCTTGGATTCCGGGTCGATGAGTGGCTACACCTTC. Amino acids: CASSLDSGSMSGYTF.

This clone was seen only once. The rearrangement joins TRBV5-1 to TRBJ1-4, with 10 nucleotides matching TRBD1. The germline V gene encodes CDR1 SGHRS and CDR2 YFSETQ. The CDR3 contains 15 residues. Losses at the gene ends were 4 bases for V and 6 bases for J; bases not matched to a gene: 6. CDR3 DNA sequence: TGCGCCAGCAGCAAAAAGACAGGGGGCGATGAAAAACTGTTTTTT. Translation: CASSKKTGGDEKLFF.

The V call is TRBV9, the J call TRBJ1-1; D unresolved. In germline, CDR1 is SGDLS, CDR2 YYNGEE. The CDR3 runs to 15 residues. With 0 bases removed from V and 4 bases from J, the gap between germline ends came to 13 bases. Here the CDR3 DNA reads TGTGCCAGCAGCGTAGGCCCCGGGGTCGGCACTGAAGCTTTCTTT. Translated, it gives CASSVGPGVGTEAFF.

This clone was recorded once. V usage is TRBV7-3 and J usage is TRBJ2-3; 11 positions agree with TRBD2. CDR3 length: 14 amino acids. The V and J ends lost 5 bases and 10 bases, in that order; junction bases with no gene match: 8. In germline, CDR1 is SGHTA, CDR2 FQGTGA. The chain's CDR3 is CASSRTSGGDPQYF. In DNA form, the CDR3 reads TGTGCCAGCAGCCGTACTAGCGGGGGTGATCCGCAGTATTTT. The whole variable domain, filled in from reference TRBV7-3 and TRBJ2-3, reads GAGVSQTPSNKVTEKGKYVELRCDPISGHTALYWYRQSLGQGPEFLIYFQGTGAADDSGLPNDRFFAVRPEGSVSTLKIQRTERGDSAVYLCASSRTSGGDPQYFGPGTRLTVL.

This rearrangement joins TRBV9 to TRBJ2-1; no clear D. Trimming shortened V by 3 bases and J by 2 bases, and 6 bases separated the two germline ends. Germline V gene sequence: CDR1 SGDLS, CDR2 YYNGEE. The CDR3 spans 13 residues. This CDR3 reads CASSAGTYNEQFF. In DNA form, the CDR3 reads TGTGCCAGCAGCGCGGGTACCTACAATGAGCAGTTCTTC. The complete variable domain, with remaining parts taken from reference TRBV9 and TRBJ2-1, reads DSGVTQTPKHLITATGQRVTLRCSPRSGDLSVYWYQQSLDQGLQFLIQYYNGEERAKGNILERFSAQQFPDLHSELNLSSLELGDSALYFCASSAGTYNEQFFGPGTRLTVL.

Only a few counts were recorded for this clone. The genes are TRBV23-1 and TRBJ1-1, with unresolved D. TRBV23-1 is assigned to the ORF class and has an uncertain function. Trimming removed 5 bases at V and 5 bases at J, with 6 bases between. This CDR3 has 11 residues. As DNA, the CDR3 is TGCGCCAGCAGTGCCAGGACTGAAGCTTTCTTT. It yields the protein CASSARTEAFF.

In this sample, this clone turned up once. An end of the junction does not agree with germline; a read error may underlie this. The CDR3: CSSSPALAGAAGELFF. The CDR3 DNA sequence: TGTTCCAGCAGCCCAGCACTAGCGGGAGCTGCCGGGGAGCTGTTTTTT. The V gene is TRBV7-9, the J gene TRBJ2-2, with TRBD2 identical over 11 bases. CDR3 size: 16 residues. Germline CDR1 is SEHNR and CDR2 is FQNEAQ (reference sequence).

In DNA form, the CDR3 reads TGTGCCAGCACCCTAAGAGGGGGAGTGTCAGGTTCCCAGCATTTT. Encoded protein: CASTLRGGVSGSQHF. The chain joins TRBV2 to TRBJ1-5; TRBD1 is a possible D gene (6 bases). Trimming removed 7 bases at V and 11 bases at J, with 24 bases between. Looked up from germline, CDR1 is SNHLY and CDR2 is FYNNEI. The CDR3 is made up of 15 amino acids. The full variable domain, its missing parts supplied by reference TRBV2 and TRBJ1-5, is EPEVTQTPSHQVTQMGQEVILRCVPISNHLYFYWYRQILGQKVEFLVSFYNNEISEKSEIFDDQFSVERPDGSNFTLKIRSTKLEDSAMYFCASTLRGGVSGSQHFGDGTRLSIL.